The present entry profiles one T cell receptor beta chain with its context. The target antigen is unknown. The method was immunoSEQ multiplex PCR; TCRdb's version includes in-frame clones alone and lacks a portion of them. The table includes under 400,000 clones, 86% detected once. Per the germline V gene, CDR1 is SGHRS and CDR2 is YFSETQ. V lost 4 bases, J lost 5 bases, and 10 bases stayed unmatched. The CDR3 length is 17 residues. These data belong to a study of cytomegalovirus exposure and HLA in healthy donors. Study as a whole: In a later analysis, it was reported that the roughly 130 validation repertoires had been produced on the same platform as the roughly 610 repertoires belonging to the first cohort. Study observations and caveats: Later, an analysis found that TCR clusters from the first cohort tended to co-occur in the 120 or so validation repertoires. Cytomegalovirus status, reportedly, was diagnosed with high specificity and sensitivity by the classifier.

The specimen sequenced was PBMCs. This chain joins TRBV5-1 and TRBJ2-2; TRBD2 matches at 11 bases. This TCR came from a young woman in good health and CMV-seronegative. The CDR3 loop is CASSLDGTSGPTGELFF. In nucleotides, the CDR3 is TGCGCCAGCAGCCTGGACGGGACTAGCGGTCCTACCGGGGAGCTGTTTTTT.